This entry lists 18 T cell receptor beta chains sequenced from one sample in a study of T cells in Graves' hyperthyroidism and ophthalmopathy (dated by TCRdb to between 2018 and 2021). Libraries were made using multiplex PCR. TCRdb records Illumina HiSeq 2000 as the sequencer. Amplification of TCR beta CDR3 regions was carried out from RNA transcripts. For the first round of RT-PCR on the TCR CDR3, the HTBI primer set was used together with the Qiagen OneStep RT-PCR kit. Through fastp at Q25 and MiXCR, TCRdb rebuilt clones from the public reads, retaining in-frame beta chains. A single entry per CDR3 protein holds the most common genes and DNA from its merged rows. This sample is represented by roughly 180,000 distinct CDR3 sequences; over 8% of them were singletons. The top ten constitute roughly a fifth of the sample. The sample was blood. Receptor source: a woman under 30 with Graves' hyperthyroidism that later progressed to Graves' ophthalmopathy.

This chain links TRBV9 with TRBJ1-1; unclear D gene. Trimming cost V 0 bases and J 0 bases, with 9 bases left between them. The CDR3 has 15 amino acids. Germline loops: CDR1 SGDLS, CDR2 YYNGEE. The CDR3 nucleotides read TGTGCCAGCAGCGTAGACCCTTTATTGAACACTGAAGCTTTCTTT. This sequence encodes CASSVDPLLNTEAFF.

This clonotype has a count of ten or more. V and J are TRBV3-1 and TRBJ2-5; the match to TRBD1 covers 9 bases. Germline V gives CDR1 LGHDT, CDR2 YNNKEL (reference sequence). The CDR3 extends over 14 amino acids. After removal of 4 bases from V and 6 bases from J, the junction contained 6 bases not matched to a gene. CDR3 protein: CASSPNGQGKTQYF. The CDR3 DNA reads TGTGCCAGCAGCCCGAACGGACAGGGGAAGACCCAGTACTTC.

The rearrangement joins TRBV9 to TRBJ2-7; 8 bases line up with TRBD2. Germline CDR1 is SGDLS and CDR2 is YYNGEE. V lost 0 bases to trimming and J lost 5 bases; unmatched junction nucleotides: 7. This CDR3 has 15 residues. The CDR3 loop reads CASSVVGTSGDEQYF. In DNA, the CDR3 is TGTGCCAGCAGCGTAGTAGGGACTAGTGGCGACGAGCAGTACTTC.

This clonotype occurred many times. The chain uses TRBV30 and TRBJ2-1, with 7 nucleotides matching TRBD2. CDR3 length: 15 residues. The V gene end was trimmed by 0 bases and the J gene end by 3 bases; junction bases not matched to a gene: 5. Germline V lookup: CDR1 GTSNPN, CDR2 SVGIG (reference sequence). CDR3 in amino acids: CAWSVPSGNYNEQFF. CDR3 sequence (DNA): TGTGCCTGGAGTGTTCCCAGCGGGAACTACAATGAGCAGTTCTTC.

Here the CDR3 reads CASSSSYGLADNEQFF. The DNA of the CDR3 is TGTGCCAGCAGTAGCTCTTACGGACTAGCGGACAATGAGCAGTTCTTC. The chain has TRBV12-3 or TRBV12-4 and TRBJ2-1, with 10 bases fitting TRBD2. V was pared by 5 bases and J by 5 bases, with 9 bases of the junction left unmatched. The CDR3 runs 16 residues.

This clonotype was seen more than once but under ten times. The V and J genes are TRBV9 and TRBJ2-4, with a possible D match to TRBD2 (6 bases). Germline values: CDR1 SGDLS, CDR2 YYNGEE. The CDR3 loop spans 14 amino acids. The V and J ends lost 4 bases and 1 base respectively, with 9 bases between them. CDR3 protein: CASSPGEAKNIQYF. CDR3 coding DNA: TGTGCCAGCAGCCCGGGGGAGGCCAAAAACATTCAGTACTTC. The full variable domain, in which reference TRBV9 and TRBJ2-4 provide the parts outside the CDR3, is DSGVTQTPKHLITATGQRVTLRCSPRSGDLSVYWYQQSLDQGLQFLIQYYNGEERAKGNILERFSAQQFPDLHSELNLSSLELGDSALYFCASSPGEAKNIQYFGAGTRLSVL.

About this clonotype: With a much larger clone just one base away, this may be a read error. This sequence joins TRBV2 and TRBJ2-7, with TRBD1 matching 11 bases. CDR1 is SNHLY, CDR2 FYNNEI, per germline. The CDR3 sequence is 14 residues long. With 10 bases clipped from V and 9 bases from J, the junction kept 14 bases outside the gene matches. The CDR3 reads CATTSGDRGRGQYF. In DNA form, the CDR3 reads TGTGCCACCACCTCCGGGGACAGGGGGAGGGGGCAGTACTTC.

This clonotype occurred a few times. CDR3 DNA: TGTGCCAGCAGTGAGTCCCTCGCACCCCTCCACTTT. Translated, it gives CASSESLAPLHF. The rearrangement links TRBV25-1 to TRBJ1-6; no firm D call. Germline CDR1 is MGHDK and CDR2 is SYGVNS. The V end lost 3 bases, the J end lost 11 bases, and 8 bases lay between the germline ends. The CDR3 has 12 amino acids.

This clonotype was seen many times. The chain recombines TRBV24-1 with TRBJ2-3; perhaps TRBD1 as D (7 bases). This CDR3 comprises 15 residues. Germline V gene data show CDR1 as KGHDR and CDR2 as SFDVKD. V was clipped by 4 bases and J by 2 bases, with 12 bases between them. This chain's CDR3 is CATSDAGQSTDTQYF. CDR3 nucleotides: TGTGCCACCAGTGACGCGGGACAGTCCACAGATACGCAGTATTTT.

This clonotype was observed at least ten times. The chain uses TRBV20-1 and TRBJ1-2, with a weak D call TRBD1 (5 bases). The CDR3 sequence is 13 residues long. V dropped 1 base and J dropped 8 bases, with 14 bases sitting between them. Germline loops: CDR1 DFQATT, CDR2 SNEGSKA (reference sequence). The chain's CDR3 is CSARGAGPDGYTF. Here the CDR3 DNA reads TGCAGTGCTAGAGGGGCAGGGCCGGACGGCTACACCTTC.

This clonotype was seen at least ten times. This sequence joins TRBV20-1 and TRBJ1-4; 9 nucleotides line up with TRBD1. Germline V gene lookup returns CDR1 DFQATT and CDR2 SNEGSKA (reference sequence). J lost 7 bases, V lost 1 base, and 4 bases had no gene match. The CDR3 loop spans 14 amino acids. CDR3 region: CSARVGQGGEKLFF. The CDR3 DNA sequence: TGCAGTGCTAGAGTGGGACAGGGAGGTGAAAAACTGTTTTTT.

This clonotype was observed many times. The rearrangement joins TRBV20-1 to TRBJ1-1, with D tentatively TRBD1 (6 bases). Per the germline V gene, CDR1 is DFQATT and CDR2 is SNEGSKA (reference sequence). The CDR3 covers 13 residues. Trimming cost V 7 bases and J 0 bases, with 12 bases left between them. Written as DNA, the CDR3 is TGCAGTGGGACGCCAGGGGTGAACACTGAAGCTTTCTTT. Its protein product is CSGTPGVNTEAFF.

The sample holds many counts of this clonotype. This chain connects TRBV27 to TRBJ2-1; no definite D call. The CDR3 consists of 15 residues. V was shortened by 3 bases and J by 1 base, with 10 bases between the two germline ends. CDR1 and CDR2 (germline): MNHEY, SMNVEV (reference sequence). Written as DNA, the CDR3 is TGTGCCAGCAGTTTCGGGTCTACATCCTACAATGAGCAGTTCTTC. Its translation is CASSFGSTSYNEQFF.

This sequence joins TRBV6-1 and TRBJ1-6; TRBD1 matches 8 bases. The germline gives CDR1 MNHNS, CDR2 SASEGT. The V gene end was trimmed by 6 bases and the J gene end by 10 bases; junction bases not matched to a gene: 11. The CDR3 covers 15 residues. This CDR3 is CASRADRAVESPLHF. In DNA, the CDR3 is TGTGCCAGCAGGGCGGACAGGGCCGTTGAATCACCCCTCCACTTT.

This clonotype was observed many times. V usage is TRBV7-2 and J usage is TRBJ1-2, with D uncertain. Trimming took 1 base from V and 0 from J, leaving 6 bases between them. Per the germline V gene, CDR1 is SGHTA and CDR2 is FQGNSA. The length of the CDR3 is 14 residues. DNA of the CDR3: TGTGCCAGCAGCTTAGTCGGGGCTAACTATGGCTACACCTTC. The encoded protein is CASSLVGANYGYTF.

This clonotype was counted many times. A much more abundant neighbour one base away suggests this may be a read error. The chain carries TRBV28 and TRBJ1-1; D is undetermined. Per the germline V gene, CDR1 is MDHEN and CDR2 is SYDVKM. The CDR3 is 13 residues long. The ends were cut back, 6 bases at V and 1 base at J, with 9 bases in the middle. The CDR3 protein is CASRQSGNTEAFF. As DNA, the CDR3 is TGTGCCAGCAGACAGAGTGGGAACACTGAAGCTTTCTTT.

In this sample, this clonotype turned up many times. The chain joins TRBV30 to TRBJ1-5, with D uncertain. The V and J ends lost 5 bases and 2 bases respectively, with 10 bases between them. The CDR3 runs to 13 residues. Germline CDR1 and CDR2: GTSNPN and SVGIG (reference sequence). DNA of the CDR3: TGTGCCTGGGAACCGGGTCGCAATCAGCCCCAGCATTTT. Translation: CAWEPGRNQPQHF.

This clonotype was counted ten times or more. The chain joins TRBV12-3 or TRBV12-4 to TRBJ1-1, with 7 positions matching TRBD1. The V segment lost 6 bases and the J segment 1 base; nucleotides outside the gene matches: 2. The length of the CDR3 is 13 residues. As DNA, the CDR3 is TGTGCCAGCAGCCGACAGGGGAACACTGAAGCTTTCTTT. Translation gives CASSRQGNTEAFF.